There are many counts of the clone carrying this T cell receptor beta chain. The antigen remains unidentified. CDR3 length: 13 amino acids. V shed 6 bases and J shed 2 bases, with 11 bases lying between them. Germline V CDR1 and CDR2: KGHSH, LQKENI. This specimen belongs to a study of breast tumors, draining lymph nodes, adjacent tissues. Notes on the study in general: Compared with basal-like, luminal-like tumors shared significantly more repertoire with nontumor tissue. Tumor TCR diversity was below lymph nodes but above nontumor tissue. Data fit most tumor T cells coming from lymph node, expanding in tumor.

Samples came from axillary lymph nodes draining the breast cancer. TCRdb reanalysed the multiplex PCR reads using MiXCR and keeps one entry per CDR3 protein. The table includes under 150,000 distinct CDR3 sequences, just under 20% detected once. V gene TRBV18 combines with J gene TRBJ2-7, with D perhaps TRBD1 (5 bases). The receptor was derived from a female donor with breast cancer. Some clones in this sample may be carry-over from other donors' samples. Sequenced material: axillary lymph node tissue. Here the CDR3 DNA reads TGTGCCAGCTCCCCCCAGGGAACCTACGAGCAGTACTTC. It translates to CASSPQGTYEQYF.